Below are 5 T cell receptor beta chains sequenced from a single sample in a study of blood T cells in healthy people across ages. Combining a sample-barcoded 5' primer with a J-beta primer mix, a second PCR ran for 7 to 11 cycles. Via MiXCR, TCRdb re-called the 5' RACE reads, giving one row per CDR3 protein. The sample lists a few hundred thousand distinct CDR3 sequences, roughly a quarter occurring once. These data also featured in a second study, about T cells of mothers and their children.

Sequenced material: blood. The receptors originated from a boy between 2 and 15 years old in good health.

This clonotype was observed a few times. This chain connects TRBV30 to TRBJ2-7, with 10 positions matching TRBD2. The J call could be wrong; TRBJ2-1 is a better fit for the DNA end. This CDR3 region has 15 residues. Germline V lookup: CDR1 GTSNPN, CDR2 SVGIG (reference sequence). The CDR3 DNA is TGTGCCTGGAGGGAGCGGGGGGGCATATACAATGAGCAGTTCTTC. Translating it yields CAWRERGGIYNEQFF.

This chain joins TRBV2 and TRBJ2-2; 11 positions match TRBD2. The CDR3 has 16 residues. V gave up 0 bases and J gave up 6 bases; unmatched junction bases: 3. CDR1 is SNHLY, CDR2 FYNNEI, per germline. CDR3 sequence (DNA): TGTGCCAGCAGTGAAGCTAGCGGGAGGGGCGCCGGGGAGCTGTTTTTT. Residues: CASSEASGRGAGELFF.

This clonotype came up a few times. CDR3 region: CSARSRGFVRGVYQPQHF. The CDR3 bases are TGCAGTGCTAGATCTCGCGGGTTCGTTCGAGGGGTCTATCAGCCCCAGCATTTT. The gene calls are TRBV20-1 and TRBJ1-5; D perhaps matches TRBD1 (5 bases). V lost 2 bases to trimming and J lost 5 bases, with 25 bases between them. The CDR3 has 18 residues. Germline V gene lookup returns CDR1 DFQATT and CDR2 SNEGSKA (reference sequence).

This clonotype came up a few times. The chain combines TRBV20-1 with TRBJ2-5, with D possibly TRBD1 on 5 matching bases. The CDR3 spans 14 residues. V lost 6 bases to trimming and J lost 0 bases, with 14 bases between them. Looked up from germline, CDR1 is DFQATT and CDR2 is SNEGSKA (reference sequence). The CDR3 loop is CSASRGQYQETQYF. CDR3 DNA sequence: TGCAGTGCCAGCCGCGGACAATACCAAGAGACCCAGTACTTC.

This chain uses TRBV20-1 with TRBJ2-5; D is tentatively TRBD1 or TRBD2 (5 bases each). Germline V CDR1 and CDR2: DFQATT, SNEGSKA (reference sequence). The V end was cut by 1 base, the J end by 7 bases, with 16 bases between. The CDR3 loop spans 14 amino acids. The CDR3 coding sequence is TGCAGTGCTAGAGCCCCAGGGACGGGTGGGACCCAGTACTTC. Amino acid sequence: CSARAPGTGGTQYF.